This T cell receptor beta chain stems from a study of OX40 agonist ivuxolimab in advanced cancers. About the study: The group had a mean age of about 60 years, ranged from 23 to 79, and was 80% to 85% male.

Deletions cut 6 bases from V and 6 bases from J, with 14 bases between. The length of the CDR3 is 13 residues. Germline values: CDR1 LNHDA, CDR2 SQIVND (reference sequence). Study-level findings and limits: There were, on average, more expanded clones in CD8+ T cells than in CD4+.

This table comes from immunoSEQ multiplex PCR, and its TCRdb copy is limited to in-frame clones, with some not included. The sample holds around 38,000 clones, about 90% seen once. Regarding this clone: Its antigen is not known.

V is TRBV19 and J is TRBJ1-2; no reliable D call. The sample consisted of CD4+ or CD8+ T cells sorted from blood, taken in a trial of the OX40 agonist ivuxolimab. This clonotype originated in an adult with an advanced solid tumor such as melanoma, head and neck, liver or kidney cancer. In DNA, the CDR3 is TGTGCCAGTAGATCTTTCATGGGGAATGGCTACACCTTC. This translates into CASRSFMGNGYTF.